A single sample is the source of the 32 T cell receptor beta chains below, sequenced in a study of blood T cell repertoires in COVID-19. Produced via immunoSEQ multiplex PCR; TCRdb's table is partial and in-frame only. This table has 310,000 or so clones, approximately 88% appearing once. The sample was PBMCs or T cells enriched from blood (not recorded which). The source is a woman between 18 and 29 years old who had recovered from COVID-19.

The rearrangement links TRBV7-7 to TRBJ2-1; 8 nucleotides agree with TRBD2. CDR1 is SSHAT, CDR2 FNYEAQ, per germline (reference sequence). The CDR3 length is 16 residues. The trim removed 1 base at V and 6 bases at J, leaving 8 bases unmatched. The CDR3 DNA reads as TGTGCCAGCAGCTTAGATATCGGGGGGGCCGTCAATGAGCAGTTCTTC. As protein: CASSLDIGGAVNEQFF.

This chain links TRBV7-2 with TRBJ1-2; D is perhaps TRBD1 (6 bases). Between the trimmed V and J ends, which lost 4 bases and 6 bases, there was a span of 15 bases. The CDR3 runs to 14 residues. CDR1 and CDR2 (germline): SGHTA, FQGNSA. CDR3 region: CASSSKQGGHGYTF. The CDR3 DNA follows: TGTGCCAGCAGCTCAAAACAGGGAGGGCATGGCTACACCTTC.

The V gene is TRBV5-1, the J gene TRBJ1-2; 7 bases fit TRBD1. Per the germline V gene, CDR1 is SGHRS and CDR2 is YFSETQ. Trimming at V came to 3 bases and at J to 7 bases, leaving 9 bases not matched to a gene. The CDR3 loop spans 14 amino acids. CDR3 in DNA: TGCGCCAGCAGCTCTAGACAGGGAGAGTCTGGCTACACCTTC. It translates to CASSSRQGESGYTF.

Details on this clone: Other DNA sequences in this specimen translate into the identical CDR3. J is TRBJ2-3 and V is TRBV6-5, with 10 positions matching TRBD1. Germline values: CDR1 MNHEY, CDR2 SVGAGI. V shed 8 bases, J shed 2 bases, and the junction held 4 bases outside the gene matches. CDR3 length: 14 residues. CDR3 in amino acids: CASRDRGPTDTQYF. As DNA, the CDR3 is TGTGCCAGCCGAGACAGGGGGCCCACAGATACGCAGTATTTT.

V and J are TRBV7-2 and TRBJ2-7; TRBD1 agrees at 9 bases. J was trimmed by 3 bases and V by 2 bases; bases with no gene match: 8. In germline, CDR1 is SGHTA, CDR2 FQGNSA. This CDR3 comprises 16 residues. CDR3 nucleotides: TGTGCCAGCAGCTTAAATGGGGGACAGGGATTCTACGAGCAGTACTTC. Translated, it gives CASSLNGGQGFYEQYF. Full variable domain (missing parts from reference TRBV7-2 and TRBJ2-7): GAGVSQSPSNKVTEKGKDVELRCDPISGHTALYWYRQSLGQGLEFLIYFQGNSAPDKSGLPSDRFSAERTGGSVSTLTIQRTQQEDSAVYLCASSLNGGQGFYEQYFGPGTRLTVT.

The DNA of the CDR3 is TGTGCCAGCTCGAACAGGGAAGGGACTAATGAAAAACTGTTTTTT. Translation gives CASSNREGTNEKLFF. This chain connects TRBV18 to TRBJ1-4; the D gene is possibly TRBD1 (6 bases). The V end lost 6 bases, the J end lost 2 bases, and 13 bases lay between the germline ends. Germline V gene data show CDR1 as KGHSH and CDR2 as LQKENI. The length of the CDR3 is 15 residues.

J is TRBJ2-3 and V is TRBV18, with TRBD2 matching over 9 bases. The length of the CDR3 is 17 residues. V gave up 4 bases and J gave up 5 bases; unmatched junction bases: 13. Germline loops: CDR1 KGHSH, CDR2 LQKENI. CDR3 sequence reads: CASSLGPSGAGRDTQYF. The CDR3 DNA is TGTGCCAGCTCACTTGGCCCTAGCGGGGCGGGGCGAGATACGCAGTATTTT.

The sample holds a few counts of this clone. V is TRBV6-4 and J is TRBJ1-1; 11 positions agree with TRBD1. Germline V gene sequence: CDR1 MRHNA, CDR2 SNTAGT. Losses at the gene ends were 2 bases for V and 2 bases for J; bases not matched to a gene: 4. The CDR3 has 16 amino acids. Here the CDR3 reads CASSDAGQGANTEAFF. In DNA, the CDR3 is TGTGCCAGCAGTGACGCCGGACAGGGGGCAAACACTGAAGCTTTCTTT.

The V call is TRBV9, the J call TRBJ1-2; TRBD1 might be the D (6 bases). Between the trimmed V and J ends, which lost 3 bases and 8 bases, there was a span of 8 bases. The germline V gene encodes CDR1 SGDLS and CDR2 YYNGEE. The CDR3 has 11 amino acids. CDR3 residues: CASSGRGGYTF. CDR3 bases: TGTGCCAGCAGCGGCAGGGGCGGCTACACCTTC.

V is TRBV9 and J is TRBJ1-3, with a tentative D call TRBD1 (6 bases). The CDR3 has 15 residues. Germline V lookup: CDR1 SGDLS, CDR2 YYNGEE. Trimming stripped 3 bases from V and 0 bases from J, with 10 bases between. The CDR3 is CASSEEGVSGNTIYF. As DNA, the CDR3 is TGTGCCAGCAGCGAAGAGGGGGTCTCTGGAAACACCATATATTTT. Complete variable domain (other parts from reference TRBV9 and TRBJ1-3): DSGVTQTPKHLITATGQRVTLRCSPRSGDLSVYWYQQSLDQGLQFLIQYYNGEERAKGNILERFSAQQFPDLHSELNLSSLELGDSALYFCASSEEGVSGNTIYFGEGSWLTVV.

The chain links TRBV2 to TRBJ2-2; possible D gene TRBD1, 6 bases. V dropped 2 bases and J dropped 1 base, with 11 bases sitting between them. This CDR3 region has 16 residues. Germline V lookup: CDR1 SNHLY, CDR2 FYNNEI. The CDR3 DNA reads as TGTGCCAGCAGTGAACGGGGCAGGGGGAACACCGGGGAGCTGTTTTTT. The encoded protein is CASSERGRGNTGELFF.

The chain joins TRBV27 to TRBJ1-2, with D possibly matching TRBD1 (5 bases). V dropped 3 bases and J dropped 5 bases, with 13 bases sitting between them. The CDR3 extends over 14 amino acids. From germline, CDR1 is MNHEY and CDR2 SMNVEV (reference sequence). The CDR3 coding sequence is TGTGCCAGCAGTTTTAGTAGCAGGGTTTATGGCTACACCTTC. Encoded protein: CASSFSSRVYGYTF.

The chain carries TRBV2 and TRBJ1-3; D gene unclear. With 5 bases removed from V and 2 bases from J, the gap between germline ends came to 16 bases. The CDR3 loop spans 16 amino acids. CDR1 is SNHLY and CDR2 is FYNNEI in the germline V gene. The CDR3 is CASSFTGGGAGNTIYF. Here the CDR3 DNA reads TGTGCCAGCAGTTTCACCGGAGGTGGGGCTGGAAACACCATATATTTT.

CDR3 bases: TGTGCCAGCAGCCCGGAGCTAGGTTTAAGCTACGAGCAGTACTTC. Protein: CASSPELGLSYEQYF. This chain links TRBV9 with TRBJ2-7, with D hard to call. Germline V gene sequence: CDR1 SGDLS, CDR2 YYNGEE. V was shortened by 4 bases and J by 3 bases, with 17 bases between the two germline ends. There are 15 residues in the CDR3.

This clone has a single count. The chain carries TRBV7-3 and TRBJ2-2; 7 bases agree with TRBD2. The CDR3 extends over 14 amino acids. Germline lookup yields CDR1 SGHTA and CDR2 FQGTGA. After removal of 5 bases from V and 5 bases from J, the junction contained 5 bases not matched to a gene. The CDR3 protein is CASSPGTTTGELFF. Here the CDR3 DNA reads TGTGCCAGCAGCCCCGGGACTACGACCGGGGAGCTGTTTTTT.

The rearrangement uses TRBV11-2 and TRBJ1-1; no definite D call. From germline, CDR1 is SGHAT and CDR2 FQNNGV. V shed 5 bases and J shed 0 bases, with 13 bases lying between them. This CDR3 is 15 amino acids long. CDR3 sequence (DNA): TGTGCCAGCAGCCCATCAGGAAAGATGAACACTGAAGCTTTCTTT. Amino acids: CASSPSGKMNTEAFF. Full variable domain (missing parts from reference TRBV11-2 and TRBJ1-1): EAGVAQSPRYKIIEKRQSVAFWCNPISGHATLYWYQQILGQGPKLLIQFQNNGVVDDSQLPKDRFSAERLKGVDSTLKIQPAKLEDSAVYLCASSPSGKMNTEAFFGQGTRLTVV.

The DNA of the CDR3 is TGTGCCAGCTCAAGGGACAGGTCAGATCAGCCCCAGCATTTT. Its translation: CASSRDRSDQPQHF. The gene calls are TRBV18 and TRBJ1-5, with 8 bases aligning to TRBD1. Germline V gene sequence: CDR1 KGHSH, CDR2 LQKENI. This CDR3 comprises 14 residues. After removal of 5 bases from V and 5 bases from J, the junction contained 5 bases not matched to a gene.

This rearrangement joins TRBV7-9 to TRBJ1-5; D is unclear. Germline loops: CDR1 SEHNR, CDR2 FQNEAQ (reference sequence). The V and J ends lost 6 bases and 4 bases respectively, with 7 bases between them. The CDR3 covers 12 residues. In DNA form, the CDR3 reads TGTGCCAGCAGTACTGGTAATCAGCCCCAGCATTTT. Protein sequence: CASSTGNQPQHF. The entire variable domain, with the rest obtained from reference TRBV7-9 and TRBJ1-5, is as follows: DTGVSQNPRHKITKRGQNVTFRCDPISEHNRLYWYRQTLGQGPEFLTYFQNEAQLEKSRLLSDRFSAERPKGSFSTLEIQRTEQGDSAMYLCASSTGNQPQHFGDGTRLSIL.

A few counts support this clone. The chain links TRBV7-2 to TRBJ2-2, with 7 bases lining up with TRBD2. The CDR3 contains 16 residues. Trimming cost V 1 base and J 1 base; bases outside gene matches: 3. Germline-derived CDR1 and CDR2 are SGHTA and FQGNSA. DNA of the CDR3: TGTGCCAGCAGCTTAGGGATAGCGGGGAACACCGGGGAGCTGTTTTTT. Amino acids: CASSLGIAGNTGELFF.

This clone was seen only once. The chain is built from TRBV28 and TRBJ1-1, with TRBD1 matching over 11 bases. CDR1 is MDHEN, CDR2 SYDVKM, per germline. The CDR3 covers 17 residues. The V gene end was trimmed by 5 bases and the J gene end by 4 bases; junction bases not matched to a gene: 12. The CDR3 region has the DNA TGTGCCAGCAGTCCGTCCGGGACAGGGGGTTTCGGCACTGAAGCTTTCTTT. This sequence encodes CASSPSGTGGFGTEAFF. Together with reference TRBV28 and TRBJ1-1, the CDR3 gives the full variable domain: DVKVTQSSRYLVKRTGEKVFLECVQDMDHENMFWYRQDPGLGLRLIYFSYDVKMKEKGDIPEGYSVSREKKERFSLILESASTNQTSMYLCASSPSGTGGFGTEAFFGQGTRLTVV.

The CDR3 bases are TGTGCCAGTAGTACCCTCGCCCGCACTAGCGGGGGGCCAGGCCACATTCAGTACTTC. As protein: CASSTLARTSGGPGHIQYF. The rearrangement uses TRBV19 and TRBJ2-4; 12 bases match TRBD2. Germline assignment: CDR1 LNHDA and CDR2 SQIVND (reference sequence). The CDR3 consists of 19 residues. The V and J ends lost 4 bases and 8 bases, in that order; junction bases with no gene match: 18.

The rearrangement uses TRBV28 and TRBJ2-1; 7 nucleotides line up with TRBD1. J gave up 4 bases and V 4 bases, and 13 bases lay outside the gene matches. CDR1 is MDHEN, CDR2 SYDVKM, per germline. This CDR3 has 17 residues. The CDR3 region has the DNA TGTGCCAGCAGTTCTCCAATTATCCGGGACAGATACAATGAGCAGTTCTTC. Translation: CASSSPIIRDRYNEQFF. The variable domain in full, with the rest retrieved from reference TRBV28 and TRBJ2-1, is DVKVTQSSRYLVKRTGEKVFLECVQDMDHENMFWYRQDPGLGLRLIYFSYDVKMKEKGDIPEGYSVSREKKERFSLILESASTNQTSMYLCASSSPIIRDRYNEQFFGPGTRLTVL.

J is TRBJ1-6 and V is TRBV10-2; D perhaps matches TRBD1 (5 bases). Trimming removed 3 bases at V and 3 bases at J, with 9 bases between. The CDR3 loop spans 15 amino acids. CDR1 is WSHSY and CDR2 is SAAADI in the germline V gene. The CDR3: CASSEFRDYNSPLHF. The DNA of the CDR3 is TGCGCCAGCAGTGAATTCAGGGACTATAATTCACCCCTCCACTTT.

The rearrangement joins TRBV7-6 to TRBJ2-1, with D possibly matching TRBD2 (6 bases). Trimming shortened V by 5 bases and J by 5 bases, and 19 bases separated the two germline ends. Germline values: CDR1 SGHVS, CDR2 FNYEAQ. CDR3 length: 16 amino acids. The CDR3 DNA follows: TGTGCCAGCAGCCTTCTAGCGTATACATCCAACAATGAGCAGTTCTTC. Its protein is CASSLLAYTSNNEQFF.

This sequence joins TRBV6-5 and TRBJ1-2, with TRBD1 matching over 9 bases. The V gene's germline CDR1 is MNHEY and CDR2 SVGAGI. The length of the CDR3 is 15 residues. The V and J ends lost 4 bases and 3 bases, in that order; junction bases with no gene match: 6. The CDR3 DNA follows: TGTGCCAGCAGTTCGCCCGGGGACAGGGACTATGGCTACACCTTC. This translates into CASSSPGDRDYGYTF.

The chain is built from TRBV11-2 and TRBJ1-2, with TRBD1 identical over 8 bases. The CDR3 loop spans 13 amino acids. V trimming: 5 bases; J trimming: 8 bases; junction bases outside the gene matches: 7. Germline loops: CDR1 SGHAT, CDR2 FQNNGV. In nucleotides, the CDR3 is TGTGCCAGCAGCGCGACAGGGGAGGGGGGCTACACCTTC. Encoded protein: CASSATGEGGYTF.

The rearrangement links TRBV9 to TRBJ1-3, with 8 bases matching TRBD1. The length of the CDR3 is 16 residues. Losses at the gene ends were 0 bases for V and 7 bases for J; bases not matched to a gene: 9. Germline V gene data show CDR1 as SGDLS and CDR2 as YYNGEE. The CDR3 reads CASSVGGRGQGNTIYF. Here the CDR3 DNA reads TGTGCCAGCAGCGTAGGCGGCAGGGGGCAAGGGAACACCATATATTTT.

This chain links TRBV6-5 with TRBJ1-4; D gene ambiguous. Germline lookup yields CDR1 MNHEY and CDR2 SVGAGI. The CDR3 length is 14 residues. Trimming left V 6 bases short and J 7 bases short, with 15 bases between. CDR3 nucleotides: TGTGCCAGCAGAAACATCGGAGGAGGTGAAAAACTGTTTTTT. This encodes CASRNIGGGEKLFF.

The chain recombines TRBV7-8 with TRBJ2-7; D is unclear. The CDR3 is made up of 15 amino acids. Germline V lookup: CDR1 SGHVS, CDR2 FQNEAQ. Trimming stripped 5 bases from V and 3 bases from J, with 17 bases between. CDR3 residues: CASSPRRWSVYEQYF. The CDR3 nucleotides read TGTGCCAGCAGCCCACGTCGGTGGTCCGTCTACGAGCAGTACTTC. The full variable domain, completed using reference TRBV7-8 and TRBJ2-7, is GAGVSQSPRYKVAKRGQDVALRCDPISGHVSLFWYQQALGQGPEFLTYFQNEAQLDKSGLPSDRFFAERPEGSVSTLKIQRTQQEDSAVYLCASSPRRWSVYEQYFGPGTRLTVT.

The CDR3 protein is CSASSRGHSPLHF. DNA of the CDR3: TGCAGTGCTAGTTCCAGGGGCCATTCACCCCTCCACTTT. V and J are TRBV20-1 and TRBJ1-6, with D perhaps matching TRBD1 (6 bases). Germline loops: CDR1 DFQATT, CDR2 SNEGSKA (reference sequence). This CDR3 contains 13 residues. V lost 3 bases and J 8 bases, leaving 11 bases between the germline ends.

J is TRBJ1-5 and V is TRBV20-1, with D uncertain. From germline, CDR1 is DFQATT and CDR2 SNEGSKA (reference sequence). The CDR3 totals 13 residues. V was trimmed by 3 bases and J by 3 bases, leaving 9 bases between them. DNA of the CDR3: TGCAGTGCTAGTCACCAGTCCAATCAGCCCCAGCATTTT. This translates into CSASHQSNQPQHF.

The chain uses TRBV5-1 and TRBJ2-5; TRBD2 aligns across 8 bases. After removal of 2 bases from V and 5 bases from J, the junction contained 8 bases not matched to a gene. This CDR3 contains 15 residues. Germline loops: CDR1 SGHRS, CDR2 YFSETQ. The CDR3 nucleotides are TGCGCCAGCAGCTTTAGCGGGGCCGGGTCGGAGACCCAGTACTTC. It translates to CASSFSGAGSETQYF.